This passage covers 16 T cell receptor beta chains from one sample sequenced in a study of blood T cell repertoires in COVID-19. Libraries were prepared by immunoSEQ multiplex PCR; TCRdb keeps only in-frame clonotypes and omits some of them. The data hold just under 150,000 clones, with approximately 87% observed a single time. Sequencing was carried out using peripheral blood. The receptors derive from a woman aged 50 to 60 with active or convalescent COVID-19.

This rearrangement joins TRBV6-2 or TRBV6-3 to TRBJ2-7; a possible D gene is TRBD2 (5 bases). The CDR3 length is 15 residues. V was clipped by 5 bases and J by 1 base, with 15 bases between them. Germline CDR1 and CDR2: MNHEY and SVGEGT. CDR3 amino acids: CASSKPGTSSYEQYF. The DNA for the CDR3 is TGTGCCAGCAGTAAACCGGGAACTTCTTCCTACGAGCAGTACTTC.

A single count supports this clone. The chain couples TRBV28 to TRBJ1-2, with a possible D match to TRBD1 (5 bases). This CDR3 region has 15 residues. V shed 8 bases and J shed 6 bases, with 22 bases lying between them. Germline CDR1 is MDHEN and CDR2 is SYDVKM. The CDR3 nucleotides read TGTGCCAGCTCCACAGGCGGGCGGGGGGAGGATGGCTACACCTTC. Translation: CASSTGGRGEDGYTF.

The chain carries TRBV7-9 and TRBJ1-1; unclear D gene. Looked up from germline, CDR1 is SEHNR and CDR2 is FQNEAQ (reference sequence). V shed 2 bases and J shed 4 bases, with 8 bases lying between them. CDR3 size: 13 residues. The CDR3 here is CASSLTVGTEAFF. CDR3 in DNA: TGTGCCAGCAGCTTAACAGTGGGCACTGAAGCTTTCTTT.

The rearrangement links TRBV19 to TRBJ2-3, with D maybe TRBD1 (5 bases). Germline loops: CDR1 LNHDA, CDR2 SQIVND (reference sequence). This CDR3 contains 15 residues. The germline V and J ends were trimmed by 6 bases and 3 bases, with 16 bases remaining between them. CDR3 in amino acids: CASSPGIGLTDTQYF. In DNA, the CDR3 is TGTGCCAGTAGCCCAGGGATCGGGTTGACAGATACGCAGTATTTT. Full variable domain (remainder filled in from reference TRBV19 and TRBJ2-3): DGGITQSPKYLFRKEGQNVTLSCEQNLNHDAMYWYRQDPGQGLRLIYYSQIVNDFQKGDIAEGYSVSREKKESFPLTVTSAQKNPTAFYLCASSPGIGLTDTQYFGPGTRLTVL.

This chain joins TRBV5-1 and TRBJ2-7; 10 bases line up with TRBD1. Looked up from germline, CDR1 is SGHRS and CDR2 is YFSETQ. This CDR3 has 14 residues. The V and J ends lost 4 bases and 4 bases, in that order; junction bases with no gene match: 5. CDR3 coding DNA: TGCGCCAGCAGCGGGGGGGACAGGGGATACGAGCAGTACTTC. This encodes CASSGGDRGYEQYF. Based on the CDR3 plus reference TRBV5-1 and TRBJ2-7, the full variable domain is KAGVTQTPRYLIKTRGQQVTLSCSPISGHRSVSWYQQTPGQGLQFLFEYFSETQRNKGNFPGRFSGRQFSNSRSEMNVSTLELGDSALYLCASSGGDRGYEQYFGPGTRLTVT.

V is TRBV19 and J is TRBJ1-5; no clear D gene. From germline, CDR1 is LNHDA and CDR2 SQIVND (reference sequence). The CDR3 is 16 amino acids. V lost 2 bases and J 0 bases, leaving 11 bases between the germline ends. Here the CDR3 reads CASSIPRGYSNQPQHF. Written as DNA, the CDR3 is TGTGCCAGTAGTATACCCCGGGGTTATAGCAATCAGCCCCAGCATTTT.

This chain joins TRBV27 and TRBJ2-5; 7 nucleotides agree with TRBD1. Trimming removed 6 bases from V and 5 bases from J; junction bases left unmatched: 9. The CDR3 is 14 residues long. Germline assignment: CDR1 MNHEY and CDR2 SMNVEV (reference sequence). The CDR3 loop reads CASRARQGLETQYF. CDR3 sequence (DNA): TGTGCCAGCAGGGCTCGACAGGGTTTGGAGACCCAGTACTTC.

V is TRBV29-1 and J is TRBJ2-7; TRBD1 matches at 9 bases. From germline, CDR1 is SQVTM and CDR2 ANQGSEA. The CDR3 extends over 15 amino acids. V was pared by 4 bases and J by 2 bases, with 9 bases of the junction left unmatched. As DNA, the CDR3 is TGCAGCGTTGCGGGCGATACAGGGGGCCCCTACGAGCAGTACTTC. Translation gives CSVAGDTGGPYEQYF.

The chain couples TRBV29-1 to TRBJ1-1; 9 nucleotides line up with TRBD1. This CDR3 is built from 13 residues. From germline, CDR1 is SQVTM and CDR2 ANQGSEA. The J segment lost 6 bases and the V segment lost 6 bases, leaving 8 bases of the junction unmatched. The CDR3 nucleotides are TGCAGCGTCCCCAGACAGGGGGGGTCTGAAGCTTTCTTT. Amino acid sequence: CSVPRQGGSEAFF. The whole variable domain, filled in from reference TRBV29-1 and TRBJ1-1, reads SAVISQKPSRDICQRGTSLTIQCQVDSQVTMMFWYRQQPGQSLTLIATANQGSEATYESGFVIDKFPISRPNLTFSTLTVSNMSPEDSSIYLCSVPRQGGSEAFFGQGTRLTVV.

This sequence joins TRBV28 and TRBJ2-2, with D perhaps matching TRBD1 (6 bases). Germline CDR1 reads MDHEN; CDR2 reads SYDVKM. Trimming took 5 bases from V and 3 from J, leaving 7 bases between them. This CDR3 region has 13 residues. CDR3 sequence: CASSPGDTGELFF. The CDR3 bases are TGTGCCAGCAGTCCAGGGGACACCGGGGAGCTGTTTTTT.

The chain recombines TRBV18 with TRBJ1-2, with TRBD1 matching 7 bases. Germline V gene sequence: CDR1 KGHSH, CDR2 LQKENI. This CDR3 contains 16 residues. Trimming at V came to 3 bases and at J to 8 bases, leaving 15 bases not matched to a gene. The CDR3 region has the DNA TGTGCCAGCTCACCGAACGTGGGACAGCTTCATGGGGGCTACACCTTC. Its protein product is CASSPNVGQLHGGYTF.

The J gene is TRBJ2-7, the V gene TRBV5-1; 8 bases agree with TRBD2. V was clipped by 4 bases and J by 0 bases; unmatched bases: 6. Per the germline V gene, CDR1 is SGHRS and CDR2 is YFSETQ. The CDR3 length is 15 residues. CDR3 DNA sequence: TGCGCCAGCAGCCCGGGAGGGACTGCCTCCTACGAGCAGTACTTC. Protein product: CASSPGGTASYEQYF.

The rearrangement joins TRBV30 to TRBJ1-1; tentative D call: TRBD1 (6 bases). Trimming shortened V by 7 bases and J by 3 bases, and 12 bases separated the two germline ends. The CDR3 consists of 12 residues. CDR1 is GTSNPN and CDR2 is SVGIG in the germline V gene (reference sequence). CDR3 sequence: CAYRDIDTEAFF. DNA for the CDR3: TGTGCCTACCGGGACATTGACACTGAAGCTTTCTTT.

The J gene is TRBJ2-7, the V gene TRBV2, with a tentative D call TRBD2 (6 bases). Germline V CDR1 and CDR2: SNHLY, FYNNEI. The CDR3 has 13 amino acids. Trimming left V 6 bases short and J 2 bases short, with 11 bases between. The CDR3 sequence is CASSGSLPYEQYF. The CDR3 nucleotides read TGTGCCAGCAGCGGGAGTTTACCCTACGAGCAGTACTTC.

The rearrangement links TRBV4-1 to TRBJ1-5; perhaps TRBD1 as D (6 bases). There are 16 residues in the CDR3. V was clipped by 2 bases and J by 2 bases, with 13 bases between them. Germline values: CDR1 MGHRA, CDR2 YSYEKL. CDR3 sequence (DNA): TGCGCCAGCAGCCAAACCCGGGACACCGGCAATCAGCCCCAGCATTTT. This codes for CASSQTRDTGNQPQHF.

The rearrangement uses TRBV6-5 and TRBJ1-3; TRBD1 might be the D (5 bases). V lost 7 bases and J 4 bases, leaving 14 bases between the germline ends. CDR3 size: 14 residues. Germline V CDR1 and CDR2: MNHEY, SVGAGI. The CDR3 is CASTLRGEGNTIYF. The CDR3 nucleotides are TGTGCCAGCACTCTCCGGGGGGAGGGAAACACCATATATTTT.